A single sample is the source of the 20 T cell receptor beta chains below, sequenced in a study of CD8+ T cells in alopecia areata (dated by TCRdb to 2017 to 2018). Pooled mouse cutaneous lymph node cells were stained for CD4, CD8alpha, NKG2D, NKG2ACE and other markers and were then sorted on a BD Influx. Libraries were prepared through the immunoSEQ multiplex PCR assay. To provide template for TCR sequencing, every sample had RNA extracted and reverse transcribed into cDNA. In TCRdb, the immuneACCESS table is reduced to in-frame sequences with V and J assigned. These tables do not hold every clone; where another copy was compared, an unresolved V gene accounts for under half, and the others remain unexplained. The sample has about 300,000 clones on record, with no singletons. The ten most abundant clones make up approximately 1.2% of the sample. Sample: CD4+ T cells sorted from a lymph node. The receptors derive from a C3H/HeJ mouse with alopecia areata. This strain has the MHC haplotype H2-k.

As concerns this clone: Mouse gene names and germline throughout. The DNA ends 4 residues before the CDR3 does, and the rest of the CDR3 is filled in from the germline J gene. This chain links TRBV13-1 with TRBJ2-7; 7 positions match TRBD1. The CDR3 contains 14 residues. Germline V gene sequence: CDR1 NSHNY, CDR2 SYGAGN. V shed 5 bases and J 3 bases; nucleotides not matched to a gene: 8. The CDR3 reads CASREGQALYEQYF. Incomplete CDR3 DNA: TGTGCCAGCAGGGAAGGACAGGCCCTCTAT.

This clone came up a few times. Mouse germline and gene names are used. From the germline J gene comes the end of the CDR3, since the read stops 4 residues before it. The genes are TRBV13-1 and TRBJ2-4; 10 bases fit TRBD2. Germline assignment: CDR1 NSHNY and CDR2 SYGAGN. Losses at the gene ends were 3 bases for V and 1 base for J; bases not matched to a gene: 5. The CDR3 consists of 16 residues. The CDR3 DNA, read in part, is TGTGCCAGCAGTGCCCTCGGACTGGGGGGTCAAAAC. Protein sequence: CASSALGLGGQN. The whole CDR3 region reads CASSALGLGGQNTLYF.

This clone has only a few counts. All gene names here are mouse names. With the read ending 4 residues before the CDR3 end, the germline J gene is used to fill in that end. The V gene is TRBV13-3, the J gene TRBJ1-2, with 10 nucleotides matching TRBD1. The CDR3 is 16 amino acids. Germline values: CDR1 NNHDY, CDR2 SYVADS. With 1 base clipped from V and 4 bases from J, the junction kept 7 bases outside the gene matches. CDR3: CASSDPGTGVGSDYTF. CDR3 DNA (partial): TGTGCCAGCAGTGATCCCGGGACAGGGGTGGGCTCC.

Notes on this clone: Mouse gene names and germline throughout. The read terminates 4 residues ahead of where the CDR3 ends, so the germline J gene completes it. Other DNA sequences in this specimen translate into the identical CDR3. The V call is TRBV13-2, the J call TRBJ2-1; TRBD2 matches 8 bases. The germline CDR1 and CDR2 sequences are NNHNN and SYGAGS (reference sequence). The CDR3 contains 14 residues. Partial CDR3 DNA: TGTGCCAGCGGTGATGTTGGGGGGGGCGCT. Translated: CASGDVGGGA. The CDR3 in full is CASGDVGGGAEQFF.

This clone showed up just a few times. Genes here carry mouse names. Coverage ceases 4 residues before the CDR3 finishes, and the germline J gene fills in the end. Other DNA sequences within the sample encode an identical CDR3. This sequence joins TRBV19 and TRBJ2-7; possible D gene TRBD1, 6 bases. Between the trimmed V and J ends, which lost 5 bases and 0 bases, there was a span of 9 bases. The germline CDR1 and CDR2 sequences are FNHDT and SITEND (reference sequence). The length of the CDR3 is 13 residues. The part of the CDR3 DNA that was read is TGTGCCAGCAGACAGGGAAGCTCCTAT. Translation gives CASRQGSSY. The entire CDR3 sequence reads CASRQGSSYEQYF.

About this clone itself: Mouse gene names apply. The read ends 3 residues shy of where the CDR3 ends; the end is completed using the germline J gene. The chain links TRBV19 to TRBJ1-6; 7 bases are shared with TRBD1. TRBJ1-6 belongs to the ORF category, with a function that is uncertain. J lost 3 bases, V lost 3 bases, and 9 bases had no gene match. CDR3 length: 17 residues. The germline V gene encodes CDR1 FNHDT and CDR2 SITEND (reference sequence). CDR3 sequence reads: CASSKVAAGGYNSPLYF. Partial CDR3 DNA: TGTGCCAGCAGTAAGGTTGCGGCAGGGGGCTATAATTCGCCC.

This clone was seen a handful of times. Gene names and germline match the mouse. The CDR3 end falls 4 residues outside the read, so it is completed with the germline J gene. The V gene is TRBV5, the J gene TRBJ2-5, with a weak D call TRBD1 (5 bases). Germline V gene data show CDR1 as LGHNA and CDR2 as YNLKQL (reference sequence). The CDR3 runs to 14 residues. CDR3 loop: CASSPSGQEDTQYF. CDR3 DNA (partial): TGTGCCAGCAGCCCCTCTGGACAAGAAGAC.

This clone has a handful of counts. Gene names and germline match the mouse. Coverage ceases 4 residues before the CDR3 finishes, and the germline J gene fills in the end. Distinct nucleotide sequences in the sample also encode this CDR3. The chain employs TRBV1 and TRBJ1-2; D is unclear. The V end lost 2 bases, the J end lost 0 bases, and 4 bases lay between the germline ends. This CDR3 has 13 residues. The germline V gene has CDR1 NSQYPW and CDR2 LRSPGD (reference sequence). CDR3 sequence reads: CTCSALANSDYTF. CDR3 bases read: TGCACCTGCAGTGCACTAGCAAACTCC.

In regard to this clone: All gene names here are mouse names. The read ends 4 residues before the CDR3 terminus; that terminus is restored from the germline J gene. This sequence joins TRBV13-1 and TRBJ2-5; 7 bases agree with TRBD2. From germline, CDR1 is NSHNY and CDR2 SYGAGN. CDR3 length: 12 amino acids. The CDR3 bases that were read are TGTGCCAGCAGTTTGACTGGGGAC. Translated, it gives CASSLTGD. The CDR3 reads in full as CASSLTGDTQYF.

Points on this clone: The genes and germline here are from mouse. The CDR3 is cut off 4 residues early in the read; its end comes from the germline J gene. The chain employs TRBV13-3 and TRBJ2-5; D is uncertain. V was pared by 1 base and J by 0 bases, with 3 bases between. CDR1 NNHDY and CDR2 SYVADS come from the germline V gene. This CDR3 region has 13 residues. The sequenced part of the CDR3 DNA is TGTGCCAGCAGTGATCTTAACCAAGAC. Amino acids: CASSDLNQD. The full-length CDR3 reads as CASSDLNQDTQYF.

Note on this clone: Each gene name is a mouse one. The read is 4 residues too short to cover the CDR3 end, so that end is filled in from the germline J gene. This sequence joins TRBV13-2 and TRBJ2-2; 9 bases agree with TRBD1. The V segment lost 1 base and the J segment 4 bases; nucleotides outside the gene matches: 5. This CDR3 is built from 16 residues. Germline V gives CDR1 NNHNN, CDR2 SYGAGS (reference sequence). Here the CDR3 reads CASGDSGTGSTGQLYF. The covered CDR3 bases are TGTGCCAGCGGTGATTCCGGGACAGGGTCCACCGGG.

In its sample, this clone was seen a few times. The genes and germline here are from mouse. The CDR3 bases that were read are TGTGCCAGCAGTCACAGGGCCGAGGAC. It encodes CASSHRAED. The complete CDR3 reads CASSHRAEDTQYF. The V gene is TRBV4, the J gene TRBJ2-5, with D perhaps matching TRBD1 (6 bases). Read sequence stops 4 residues before the CDR3 end, and the germline J gene provides the missing end. CDR1 LGHDT and CDR2 YNNKQL come from the germline V gene (reference sequence). This CDR3 contains 13 residues.

This clone was counted only a few times. Gene names refer to mouse genes. The DNA ends 4 residues before the CDR3 does, and the rest of the CDR3 is filled in from the germline J gene. The sample has other DNA sequences that encode this CDR3 too. The V and J genes are TRBV1 and TRBJ2-2; TRBD1 might be the D (6 bases). This CDR3 spans 14 amino acids. From germline, CDR1 is NSQYPW and CDR2 LRSPGD (reference sequence). Trimming left V 0 bases short and J 5 bases short, with 7 bases between. The CDR3 loop reads CTCSADQGTGQLYF. The sequenced CDR3 bases are TGCACCTGCAGTGCAGATCAGGGGACCGGG.

As regards this clone: Genes and germline are mouse. The read terminates 4 residues ahead of where the CDR3 ends, so the germline J gene completes it. V gene TRBV19 combines with J gene TRBJ2-5; 14 nucleotides line up with TRBD2. Germline values: CDR1 FNHDT, CDR2 SITEND (reference sequence). The CDR3 extends over 15 amino acids. CDR3 bases read: TGTGCCAGCAGTGGGACTGGGGGGGCGCGGGAC. This gives the protein CASSGTGGARD. The whole CDR3 sequence is CASSGTGGARDTQYF.

Points on this clone: Any gene name here is a mouse gene name. The read is 4 residues too short to cover the CDR3 end, so that end is filled in from the germline J gene. V gene TRBV5 combines with J gene TRBJ2-4; 10 nucleotides line up with TRBD2. The CDR3 sequence is 16 residues long. J gave up 0 bases and V 4 bases, and 4 bases lay outside the gene matches. Germline V gene sequence: CDR1 LGHNA, CDR2 YNLKQL (reference sequence). CDR3 loop: CASSPDWGASQNTLYF. CDR3 DNA (partial): TGTGCCAGCAGCCCCGACTGGGGGGCGAGTCAAAAC.

This clone was observed a few times. Germline and genes: mouse. The CDR3 end falls 4 residues outside the read, so it is completed with the germline J gene. The sample holds other DNA sequences that translate to the same CDR3. J is TRBJ2-2 and V is TRBV19, with a tentative D call TRBD2 (5 bases). Between the trimmed V and J ends, which lost 2 bases and 4 bases, there was a span of 12 bases. The CDR3 contains 15 residues. CDR1 FNHDT and CDR2 SITEND come from the germline V gene (reference sequence). Partial CDR3 DNA: TGTGCCAGCAGTATCGGTCTGGGAGGCACCGGG. This sequence encodes CASSIGLGGTG. The CDR3 as a whole reads CASSIGLGGTGQLYF.

This clone was seen a handful of times. The genes and germline here are from mouse. The read ends 3 residues early relative to the CDR3; the germline J gene fills the gap. The sample carries other DNA sequences with the same CDR3. This chain links TRBV13-1 with TRBJ1-6, with 10 bases aligning to TRBD1. TRBJ1-6 is designated an ORF whose function remains uncertain. The CDR3 sequence is 15 residues long. The V gene end was trimmed by 4 bases and the J gene end by 7 bases; junction bases not matched to a gene: 5. CDR1 and CDR2 (germline): NSHNY, SYGAGN. The CDR3 here is CASSRDRGGNSPLYF. CDR3 DNA (partial): TGTGCCAGCAGTCGGGACAGGGGAGGAAATTCGCCC.

This clone was detected many times. Gene names and germline match the mouse. The read halts 4 residues ahead of the CDR3 end, with the missing end drawn from the germline J gene. The rearrangement links TRBV13-1 to TRBJ1-2, with TRBD1 identical over 11 bases. Germline V lookup: CDR1 NSHNY, CDR2 SYGAGN. This CDR3 region has 16 residues. V trimming: 0 bases; J trimming: 3 bases; junction bases outside the gene matches: 4. The CDR3 here is CASSDVRGQGDSDYTF. CDR3 DNA, as far as it was read: TGTGCCAGCAGTGATGTTAGGGGACAGGGGGACTCC.

As to this clone: Genes and germline are mouse. The CDR3 extends 4 residues past the end of the read, so its final part is completed from the germline J gene. The V gene is TRBV5, the J gene TRBJ2-2, with D perhaps TRBD2 (6 bases). V was clipped by 1 base and J by 4 bases, with 10 bases between them. Germline V CDR1 and CDR2: LGHNA, YNLKQL (reference sequence). The CDR3 is 15 amino acids. CDR3 in amino acids: CASSQGFGGTGQLYF. CDR3 DNA, as far as it was read: TGTGCCAGCAGCCAAGGTTTTGGGGGCACCGGG.

In regard to this clone: The genes are named according to mouse. The CDR3 end is not reached by the read, which stops 4 residues before it; the germline J gene fills it in. The chain links TRBV13-3 to TRBJ1-2; 8 positions match TRBD1. Germline loops: CDR1 NNHDY, CDR2 SYVADS. The J segment lost 2 bases and the V segment lost 2 bases, leaving 2 bases of the junction unmatched. The CDR3 is made up of 14 amino acids. Incomplete CDR3 DNA: TGTGCCAGCAGTGAGAGACAGGGGAACTCC. Translated, it gives CASSERQGNS. The whole CDR3 protein reads CASSERQGNSDYTF.